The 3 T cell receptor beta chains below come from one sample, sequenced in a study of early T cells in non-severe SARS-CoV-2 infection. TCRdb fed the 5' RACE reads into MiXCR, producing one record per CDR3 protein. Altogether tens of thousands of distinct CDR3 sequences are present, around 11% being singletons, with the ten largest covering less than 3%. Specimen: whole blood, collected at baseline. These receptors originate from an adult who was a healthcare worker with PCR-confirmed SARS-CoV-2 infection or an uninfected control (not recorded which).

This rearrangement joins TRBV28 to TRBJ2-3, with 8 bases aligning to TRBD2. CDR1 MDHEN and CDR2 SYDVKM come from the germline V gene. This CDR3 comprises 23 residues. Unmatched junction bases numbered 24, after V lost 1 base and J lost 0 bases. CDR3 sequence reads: CASSLLIPIKLPIGGASTDTQYF. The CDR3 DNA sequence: TGTGCCAGCAGTTTATTAATTCCCATAAAGCTCCCTATCGGGGGGGCTAGCACAGATACGCAGTATTTT.

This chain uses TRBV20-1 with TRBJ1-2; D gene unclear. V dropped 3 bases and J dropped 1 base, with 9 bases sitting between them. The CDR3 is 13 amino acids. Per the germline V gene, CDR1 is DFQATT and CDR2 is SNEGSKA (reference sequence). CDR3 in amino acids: CSARQESNYGYTF. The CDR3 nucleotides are TGCAGTGCTAGGCAGGAGAGTAACTATGGCTACACCTTC.

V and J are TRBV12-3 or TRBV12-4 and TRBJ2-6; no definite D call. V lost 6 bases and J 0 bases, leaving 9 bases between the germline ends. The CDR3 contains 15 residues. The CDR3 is CASSSRDSGANVLTF. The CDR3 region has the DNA TGTGCCAGCAGCTCCCGTGACTCTGGGGCCAACGTCCTGACTTTC.